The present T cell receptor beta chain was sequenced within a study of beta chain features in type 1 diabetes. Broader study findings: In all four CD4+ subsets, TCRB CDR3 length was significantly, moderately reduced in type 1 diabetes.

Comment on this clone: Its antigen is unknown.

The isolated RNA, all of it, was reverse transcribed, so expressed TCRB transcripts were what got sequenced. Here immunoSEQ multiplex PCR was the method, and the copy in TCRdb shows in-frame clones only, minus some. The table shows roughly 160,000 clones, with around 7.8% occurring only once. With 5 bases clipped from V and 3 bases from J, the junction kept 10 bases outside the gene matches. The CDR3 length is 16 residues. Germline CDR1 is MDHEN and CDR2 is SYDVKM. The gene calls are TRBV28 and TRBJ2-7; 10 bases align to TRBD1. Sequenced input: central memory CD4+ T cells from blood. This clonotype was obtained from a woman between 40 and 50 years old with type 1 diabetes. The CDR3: CASSPLGDRGFYEQYF. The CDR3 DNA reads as TGTGCCAGCAGTCCGCTCGGGGACAGGGGATTCTACGAGCAGTACTTC. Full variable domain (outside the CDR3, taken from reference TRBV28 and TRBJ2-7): DVKVTQSSRYLVKRTGEKVFLECVQDMDHENMFWYRQDPGLGLRLIYFSYDVKMKEKGDIPEGYSVSREKKERFSLILESASTNQTSMYLCASSPLGDRGFYEQYFGPGTRLTVT.